The 25 T cell receptor beta chains listed next were all sequenced from one sample in a study of cytomegalovirus exposure and HLA in healthy donors. The PCR used 60 Vbeta and 13 Jbeta primers. Profiling relied on immunoSEQ multiplex PCR, and the TCRdb table lists in-frame clones only, not all of them. The sample consists of about 84,000 clones, less than 80% of them appearing once. Sequencing was performed on PBMCs. The receptors come from a woman aged 40 to 50 in good health and CMV-seropositive.

V and J are TRBV7-2 and TRBJ2-2, with D tentatively TRBD2 (5 bases). The germline V gene has CDR1 SGHTA and CDR2 FQGNSA. Trimming removed 2 bases from V and 4 bases from J, with 14 bases in between. The length of the CDR3 is 16 residues. Written as DNA, the CDR3 is TGTGCCAGCAGCTTAATTGCTAGCCGCGGCACCGGGGAGCTGTTTTTT. Translated: CASSLIASRGTGELFF.

The genes are TRBV7-3 and TRBJ2-1; TRBD2 matches at 9 bases. V was pared by 1 base and J by 12 bases, with 19 bases of the junction left unmatched. Germline assignment: CDR1 SGHTA and CDR2 FQGTGA. This CDR3 has 18 amino acids. CDR3 region: CASSLNPQSPRGLAGQFF. CDR3 DNA: TGTGCCAGCAGCTTAAACCCCCAGAGCCCTCGGGGACTAGCTGGGCAGTTCTTC.

The chain joins TRBV28 to TRBJ1-2; D perhaps matches TRBD1 (5 bases). This CDR3 contains 14 residues. Germline-derived CDR1 and CDR2 are MDHEN and SYDVKM. Trimming took 7 bases from V and 3 from J, leaving 15 bases between them. CDR3 in amino acids: CASTPGRGDYGYTF. The CDR3 nucleotides read TGTGCCAGCACTCCCGGGAGGGGAGACTATGGCTACACCTTC.

The chain uses TRBV5-1 and TRBJ2-1; D is possibly TRBD2 (6 bases). CDR3 size: 13 residues. In germline, CDR1 is SGHRS, CDR2 YFSETQ. V was trimmed by 4 bases and J by 2 bases, leaving 7 bases between them. The CDR3, as DNA: TGCGCCAGCAGCGCGGGGACCTACAATGAGCAGTTCTTC. Its protein product is CASSAGTYNEQFF.

This clone was seen a single time. V gene TRBV9 combines with J gene TRBJ2-1, with D maybe TRBD2 (6 bases). Germline V gene data show CDR1 as SGDLS and CDR2 as YYNGEE. The CDR3 has 15 residues. The ends were cut back, 0 bases at V and 2 bases at J, with 9 bases in the middle. The CDR3 region is CASSVVGEAYNEQFF. CDR3 DNA sequence: TGTGCCAGCAGCGTAGTAGGGGAGGCCTACAATGAGCAGTTCTTC. Full variable domain (remainder filled in from reference TRBV9 and TRBJ2-1): DSGVTQTPKHLITATGQRVTLRCSPRSGDLSVYWYQQSLDQGLQFLIQYYNGEERAKGNILERFSAQQFPDLHSELNLSSLELGDSALYFCASSVVGEAYNEQFFGPGTRLTVL.

This rearrangement joins TRBV11-2 to TRBJ2-5; 12 bases align to TRBD2. The trim removed 1 base at V and 5 bases at J, leaving 5 bases unmatched. Germline loops: CDR1 SGHAT, CDR2 FQNNGV. This CDR3 region has 16 residues. The chain's CDR3 is CASSLGGLAGIETQYF. CDR3 coding DNA: TGTGCCAGCAGCTTAGGCGGACTAGCGGGAATTGAGACCCAGTACTTC. Full variable domain (remainder filled in from reference TRBV11-2 and TRBJ2-5): EAGVAQSPRYKIIEKRQSVAFWCNPISGHATLYWYQQILGQGPKLLIQFQNNGVVDDSQLPKDRFSAERLKGVDSTLKIQPAKLEDSAVYLCASSLGGLAGIETQYFGPGTRLLVL.

The chain recombines TRBV27 with TRBJ2-1; 14 nucleotides agree with TRBD2. Germline values: CDR1 MNHEY, CDR2 SMNVEV (reference sequence). The CDR3 runs 16 residues. Trimming cost V 5 bases and J 3 bases; bases outside gene matches: 3. CDR3 sequence reads: CASSLGTSGSYNEQFF. The CDR3 DNA follows: TGTGCCAGCAGTCTGGGGACTAGCGGGAGCTACAATGAGCAGTTCTTC.

V usage is TRBV10-3 and J usage is TRBJ1-1, with D perhaps matching TRBD1 (6 bases). Trimming pared 5 bases from V and 3 bases from J, leaving 10 bases between. The germline V gene has CDR1 ENHRY and CDR2 SYGVKD. The CDR3 spans 13 residues. The CDR3 DNA is TGTGCCATCAGTAATAAGGGGGACACTGAAGCTTTCTTT. Translation gives CAISNKGDTEAFF.

The chain is built from TRBV10-1 and TRBJ2-7; 9 bases line up with TRBD2. The junction had 9 bases not matched to a gene; V was cut back by 0 bases and J by 3 bases. In germline, CDR1 is WNHNN, CDR2 SYGVQD (reference sequence). The CDR3 loop spans 17 amino acids. In nucleotides, the CDR3 is TGCGCCAGCAGTGAGTCGGCGGGAGGGACTGGAGTCTACGAGCAGTACTTC. This encodes CASSESAGGTGVYEQYF.

This chain links TRBV10-3 with TRBJ1-5, with 7 bases that match TRBD1. The CDR3 is made up of 14 amino acids. The germline V gene encodes CDR1 ENHRY and CDR2 SYGVKD. V dropped 6 bases and J dropped 3; count of bases not matched to a gene: 5. In nucleotides, the CDR3 is TGTGCCATCAGAGCCGGGACAGCCAATCAGCCCCAGCATTTT. Translated: CAIRAGTANQPQHF.

The CDR3 DNA is TGTGCCAGCAGCTTGGCAGGCTCCTACGAGCAGTACTTC. This codes for CASSLAGSYEQYF. The chain recombines TRBV7-9 with TRBJ2-7; D ambiguous. CDR3 length: 13 residues. Germline V gives CDR1 SEHNR, CDR2 FQNEAQ (reference sequence). Trimming cost V 3 bases and J 0 bases, with 6 bases left between them. The full variable domain, rest sourced from reference TRBV7-9 and TRBJ2-7, is DTGVSQNPRHKITKRGQNVTFRCDPISEHNRLYWYRQTLGQGPEFLTYFQNEAQLEKSRLLSDRFSAERPKGSFSTLEIQRTEQGDSAMYLCASSLAGSYEQYFGPGTRLTVT.

This sequence joins TRBV4-3 and TRBJ2-7; tentatively, D is TRBD2 (7 bases). Per the germline V gene, CDR1 is LGHNA and CDR2 is YSLEER. V lost 0 bases, J lost 6 bases, and 15 bases lay in between. This CDR3 region has 15 residues. The CDR3 protein is CASSQEVGGRGEQYF. Here the CDR3 DNA reads TGCGCCAGCAGCCAAGAAGTAGGGGGGAGGGGCGAGCAGTACTTC.

This chain joins TRBV9 and TRBJ2-2, with no clear D. CDR1 and CDR2 from the germline V gene are SGDLS and YYNGEE. The CDR3 totals 12 residues. V was clipped by 3 bases and J by 4 bases, with 4 bases between them. This chain's CDR3 is CASSESTGELFF. The CDR3 region has the DNA TGTGCCAGCAGCGAGAGCACCGGGGAGCTGTTTTTT. The variable domain in full, completed from reference TRBV9 and TRBJ2-2, reads DSGVTQTPKHLITATGQRVTLRCSPRSGDLSVYWYQQSLDQGLQFLIQYYNGEERAKGNILERFSAQQFPDLHSELNLSSLELGDSALYFCASSESTGELFFGEGSRLTVL.

The genes are TRBV5-8 and TRBJ2-2, with D possibly matching TRBD2 (6 bases). V shed 4 bases and J shed 4 bases, with 11 bases lying between them. The CDR3 consists of 14 residues. Germline loops: CDR1 SGHTS, CDR2 YDEGEE. CDR3 region: CASSRGSVTGELFF. CDR3 in DNA: TGTGCCAGCAGCCGGGGGTCGGTCACCGGGGAGCTGTTTTTT.

The chain carries TRBV7-2 and TRBJ2-4; the D gene is possibly TRBD2 (6 bases). The length of the CDR3 is 17 residues. With 3 bases removed from V and 0 bases from J, the gap between germline ends came to 15 bases. The germline V gene encodes CDR1 SGHTA and CDR2 FQGNSA. The CDR3 DNA sequence: TGTGCCAGCAGCTTTCGTAGCGGAGCCATAGCCAAAAACATTCAGTACTTC. This sequence encodes CASSFRSGAIAKNIQYF.

This chain uses TRBV29-1 with TRBJ1-2; D perhaps matches TRBD1 (6 bases). The V gene lost 4 bases and the J gene lost 3 bases, with 15 bases spanning the gap. This CDR3 spans 14 amino acids. Germline-derived CDR1 and CDR2 are SQVTM and ANQGSEA. This chain's CDR3 is CSVGGGHQDYGYTF. The CDR3 DNA reads TGCAGCGTTGGGGGGGGACACCAAGACTATGGCTACACCTTC.

The chain is built from TRBV2 and TRBJ1-4, with D possibly being TRBD1 (5 bases). Trimming shortened V by 6 bases and J by 4 bases, and 15 bases separated the two germline ends. Germline lookup yields CDR1 SNHLY and CDR2 FYNNEI. CDR3 length: 15 amino acids. The DNA of the CDR3 is TGTGCCAGCAGCCGAAGCAGGGAACGTAATGAAAAACTGTTTTTT. It is translated as CASSRSRERNEKLFF.

This clone was found once. The chain links TRBV19 to TRBJ1-1; D remains unclear. The germline V gene encodes CDR1 LNHDA and CDR2 SQIVND (reference sequence). The CDR3 has 13 amino acids. The V gene lost 0 bases and the J gene lost 1 base, with 3 bases spanning the gap. As DNA, the CDR3 is TGTGCCAGTAGTATAGACGGGAACACTGAAGCTTTCTTT. This sequence encodes CASSIDGNTEAFF.

This clone was found a few times. CDR3 sequence reads: CASRRGPYEQYF. The CDR3 bases are TGTGCCAGCAGACGGGGTCCCTACGAGCAGTACTTC. The J gene is TRBJ2-5, the V gene TRBV6-5, with D possibly matching TRBD2 (5 bases). With the DNA end fitting TRBJ2-7 better, the J assignment may be wrong. CDR3 length: 12 residues. Looked up from germline, CDR1 is MNHEY and CDR2 is SVGAGI.

With regard to this clone: In the same sample, other DNA sequences code for this CDR3. V is TRBV9 and J is TRBJ1-5, with TRBD1 as a possible D gene (5 bases). Germline V gene lookup returns CDR1 SGDLS and CDR2 YYNGEE. V was trimmed by 0 bases and J by 4 bases, leaving 11 bases between them. This CDR3 is built from 15 residues. CDR3: CASSVGQGGNQPQHF. CDR3 bases: TGTGCCAGCAGCGTAGGTCAGGGTGGGAATCAGCCCCAGCATTTT.

The chain combines TRBV28 with TRBJ1-1; no clear D. The germline gives CDR1 MDHEN, CDR2 SYDVKM. V was shortened by 6 bases and J by 4 bases, with 12 bases between the two germline ends. The CDR3 consists of 13 residues. CDR3 DNA sequence: TGTGCCAGCAGCTCCCCCCCTCTCACTGAAGCTTTCTTT. Its protein is CASSSPPLTEAFF.

The rearrangement links TRBV27 to TRBJ1-1, with 8 positions matching TRBD1. Germline CDR1 and CDR2: MNHEY and SMNVEV (reference sequence). The CDR3 is made up of 15 amino acids. J was trimmed by 5 bases and V by 5 bases; bases with no gene match: 10. The CDR3 sequence: CASSPLRTGRTEAFF. In DNA form, the CDR3 reads TGTGCCAGCAGTCCACTCCGGACAGGGAGGACTGAAGCTTTCTTT.

The chain has TRBV5-6 and TRBJ2-3, with TRBD2 matching over 8 bases. The CDR3 loop spans 16 amino acids. V lost 0 bases, J lost 6 bases, and 9 bases stayed unmatched. The germline V gene encodes CDR1 SGHDT and CDR2 YYEEEE. The CDR3 nucleotides read TGTGCCAGCAGCTTGGTTGGACTAGCAAGGGTGGATACGCAGTATTTT. Translating gives CASSLVGLARVDTQYF.

The chain is built from TRBV28 and TRBJ2-7; 8 nucleotides match TRBD2. V was pared by 6 bases and J by 6 bases, with 16 bases of the junction left unmatched. Per the germline V gene, CDR1 is MDHEN and CDR2 is SYDVKM. The CDR3 runs 16 residues. CDR3 in DNA: TGTGCCAGCAGCCGACGTTTCCGGGAGGGCCGGGGCGAGCAGTACTTC. This encodes CASSRRFREGRGEQYF.

This clone was counted only a few times. This chain uses TRBV28 with TRBJ2-7, with a possible D match to TRBD1 (5 bases). Trimming took off 8 bases at V and 3 bases at J, with 17 bases between the two ends. Per the germline V gene, CDR1 is MDHEN and CDR2 is SYDVKM. This CDR3 region has 14 residues. The CDR3 nucleotides are TGTGCCAGCCATAGGGGCACTCTTATCTACGAGCAGTACTTC. Its protein is CASHRGTLIYEQYF.